This TCR beta chain was obtained from a study of brain T cells in children with intractable seizures. Profiled with immunoSEQ multiplex PCR; TCRdb holds only in-frame clones, not every one. Of 300,000 to 400,000 clones listed, 93% were seen once; the top ten hold 4.5% to 7%. V trimming: 4 bases; J trimming: 7 bases; junction bases outside the gene matches: 7. The CDR3 has 14 amino acids. Looked up from germline, CDR1 is MNHEY and CDR2 is SVGEGT. As to time point: blood from clinic visit 5 months post-surgery; TSC patient then seizure free. Points on this clone: Its specificity is not known.

Whole-study results and caveats: Pre- and post-surgery blood differed in depth, so pre-surgery absences may be undersampling. HCMV serostatus was not known, and viral specificity came from CDR3 similarity only.

The TCR sequence derives from a boy younger than two with tuberous sclerosis and intractable seizures. This material consisted of peripheral blood, taken roughly 5 months after surgery. V and J are TRBV6-2 or TRBV6-3 and TRBJ2-7, with 10 bases identical to TRBD1. In nucleotides, the CDR3 is TGTGCCAGCAGTTGGGGGACAGGGGTCCGGGAGCAGTACTTC. Translated, it gives CASSWGTGVREQYF.